Listed here are 20 T cell receptor beta chains from one sample, sequenced in a study of spatial heterogeneity in lung cancer. TCRdb reanalysed the 5' RACE reads using MiXCR and keeps one entry per CDR3 protein. The sample lists roughly 48,000 distinct CDR3 sequences, approximately 12% seen once, with about 40% in the top ten. Regarding time point: sample taken at primary tumor resection. The study sequenced unsorted whole RNA from tumor, nontumor lung or frozen PBMC. The material was PBMCs, obtained at surgery. The receptor source for this set is a female donor with early-stage non-small cell lung cancer.

J is TRBJ2-5 and V is TRBV6-5; TRBD2 agrees at 9 bases. The CDR3 length is 16 residues. With 2 bases clipped from V and 5 bases from J, the junction kept 9 bases outside the gene matches. Germline V gene sequence: CDR1 MNHEY, CDR2 SVGAGI. Here the CDR3 reads CASSYPGSGGSETQYF. In nucleotides, the CDR3 is TGTGCCAGCAGTTACCCTGGTAGCGGGGGTTCGGAGACCCAGTACTTC.

The rearrangement links TRBV30 to TRBJ1-1, with D perhaps TRBD1 (5 bases). CDR3 length: 15 residues. Germline values: CDR1 GTSNPN, CDR2 SVGIG (reference sequence). With 2 bases removed from V and 5 bases from J, the gap between germline ends came to 18 bases. The DNA for the CDR3 is TGTGCCTGGAGTACCCCTCTGGGGGGTTATACTGAAGCTTTCTTT. Translation: CAWSTPLGGYTEAFF.

V usage is TRBV7-2 and J usage is TRBJ2-3; D not certain. Germline V CDR1 and CDR2: SGHTA, FQGNSA. V lost 5 bases and J lost 8, with 14 bases in between. The CDR3 consists of 13 residues. CDR3 region: CASSPRVAGTQYF. The CDR3 DNA follows: TGTGCCAGCAGCCCCCGTGTAGCAGGTACGCAGTATTTT.

The J gene is TRBJ1-2, the V gene TRBV24-1; 9 bases map to TRBD1. The CDR3 has 14 residues. Looked up from germline, CDR1 is KGHDR and CDR2 is SFDVKD. V dropped 3 bases and J dropped 5; count of bases not matched to a gene: 3. CDR3 loop: CATSDRGTGYGYTF. As DNA, the CDR3 is TGTGCCACCAGTGATCGAGGGACAGGGTATGGCTACACCTTC.

This chain joins TRBV5-1 and TRBJ2-7; D may be TRBD1 (6 bases). V was trimmed by 4 bases and J by 6 bases, leaving 14 bases between them. The CDR3 is made up of 13 amino acids. The germline V gene encodes CDR1 SGHRS and CDR2 YFSETQ. The CDR3 spells CASSALGQPEQYF. The CDR3 DNA reads as TGCGCCAGCAGCGCGCTGGGACAACCCGAGCAGTACTTC. The variable domain in full, with the rest retrieved from reference TRBV5-1 and TRBJ2-7, is KAGVTQTPRYLIKTRGQQVTLSCSPISGHRSVSWYQQTPGQGLQFLFEYFSETQRNKGNFPGRFSGRQFSNSRSEMNVSTLELGDSALYLCASSALGQPEQYFGPGTRLTVT.

The table lists this clonotype with a few counts. The chain recombines TRBV6-2 or TRBV6-3 with TRBJ2-6; TRBD1 matches at 9 bases. With V trimmed by 0 bases and J by 2 bases, 8 bases remained unmatched. The CDR3 has 19 residues. Germline loops: CDR1 MNHEY, CDR2 SVGEGT. CDR3 loop: CASSYSGPGQGAGANVLTF. The CDR3 DNA reads as TGTGCCAGCAGTTACTCGGGACCGGGACAGGGAGCTGGGGCCAACGTCCTGACTTTC.

The chain uses TRBV5-1 and TRBJ2-5; D is possibly TRBD1 or TRBD2 (5 bases each). Per germline, CDR1 SGHRS and CDR2 YFSETQ. V was cut by 2 bases and J by 0 bases, with 11 bases left in between. The CDR3 length is 15 residues. CDR3 DNA: TGCGCCAGCAGCTTCTTCGGGGCCTACCAAGAGACCCAGTACTTC. It encodes CASSFFGAYQETQYF.

This clonotype was recorded a few times. This chain uses TRBV7-9 with TRBJ1-6, with D perhaps matching TRBD1 (5 bases). With 5 bases removed from V and 7 bases from J, the gap between germline ends came to 18 bases. CDR1 and CDR2 (germline): SEHNR, FQNEAQ (reference sequence). The CDR3 is 16 residues long. CDR3 DNA sequence: TGTGCCAGCAGCACCCAGTTAGAGTGGGGGAATTCACCCCTCCACTTT. Translating gives CASSTQLEWGNSPLHF.

In this sample, this clonotype turned up many times. The V and J genes are TRBV5-1 and TRBJ2-7; 9 bases are shared with TRBD1. Germline assignment: CDR1 SGHRS and CDR2 YFSETQ. V lost 4 bases to trimming and J lost 5 bases; unmatched junction nucleotides: 7. The CDR3 consists of 14 residues. CDR3 nucleotide sequence: TGCGCCAGCAGCCCGGACAGGGGTTTCAACGAGCAGTACTTC. This translates into CASSPDRGFNEQYF.

On this clonotype itself: Since a much larger clone is just one base distant, this may be a read error. V is TRBV27 and J is TRBJ1-3; possible D gene TRBD1, 6 bases. This CDR3 contains 14 residues. Germline CDR1 and CDR2: MNHEY and SMNVEV (reference sequence). The CDR3 DNA is TGTGCCGGCAGTCCACAGGGTCCTGGAAACACCATATATTTT. Translated, it gives CAGSPQGPGNTIYF.

The chain has TRBV20-1 and TRBJ1-2; possible D gene TRBD1, 6 bases. V was clipped by 2 bases and J by 4 bases, with 17 bases between them. There are 15 residues in the CDR3. Germline V gene data show CDR1 as DFQATT and CDR2 as SNEGSKA (reference sequence). The CDR3 loop is CSARKGGQGLYGYTF. For the CDR3, the DNA is TGCAGTGCTAGAAAGGGGGGCCAGGGCCTCTATGGCTACACCTTC.

This clonotype was counted many times. The chain joins TRBV7-8 to TRBJ2-1; D remains unclear. CDR3 length: 15 residues. The V end lost 1 base, the J end lost 6 bases, and 13 bases lay between the germline ends. Looked up from germline, CDR1 is SGHVS and CDR2 is FQNEAQ. CDR3: CASSLVGKRRNEQFF. The CDR3 nucleotides are TGTGCCAGCAGCTTAGTGGGGAAAAGGCGCAATGAGCAGTTCTTC.

This clonotype came up many times. The V and J genes are TRBV7-6 and TRBJ2-7, with D perhaps matching TRBD2 (6 bases). V lost 5 bases and J 2 bases, leaving 10 bases between the germline ends. The CDR3 covers 13 residues. Per germline, CDR1 SGHVS and CDR2 FNYEAQ. The CDR3 region is CASSQPGAYEQYF. The CDR3 region has the DNA TGTGCCAGCAGCCAACCGGGGGCCTACGAGCAGTACTTC. The entire variable domain, with the rest obtained from reference TRBV7-6 and TRBJ2-7, is as follows: GAGVSQSPRYKVTKRGQDVALRCDPISGHVSLYWYRQALGQGPEFLTYFNYEAQQDKSGLPNDRFSAERPEGSISTLTIQRTEQRDSAMYRCASSQPGAYEQYFGPGTRLTVT.

The gene calls are TRBV7-6 and TRBJ2-3, with 7 nucleotides matching TRBD2. The CDR3 consists of 17 residues. The germline V gene encodes CDR1 SGHVS and CDR2 FNYEAQ. V was pared by 3 bases and J by 1 base, with 10 bases of the junction left unmatched. The CDR3 DNA reads as TGTGCCAGCAGCTTCCCCTCCGCGGGGGTGGGCACAGATACGCAGTATTTT. Amino acids: CASSFPSAGVGTDTQYF.

This clonotype has a count of ten or more. The CDR3 nucleotides read TGTGCCAGCAGGGGAGGATGGGACACAGATACGCAGTATTTT. Its translation: CASRGGWDTDTQYF. This chain connects TRBV28 to TRBJ2-3, with D possibly TRBD2 on 6 matching bases. Germline lookup yields CDR1 MDHEN and CDR2 SYDVKM. The CDR3 consists of 14 residues. Between the trimmed V and J ends, which lost 6 bases and 2 bases, there was a span of 12 bases.

The rearrangement links TRBV5-1 to TRBJ1-3; no clear D. This CDR3 spans 15 amino acids. Trimming stripped 0 bases from V and 2 bases from J, with 9 bases between. Germline V lookup: CDR1 SGHRS, CDR2 YFSETQ. The DNA for the CDR3 is TGCGCCAGCAGCTTGGAGGCGGGGACTGGAAACACCATATATTTT. This gives the protein CASSLEAGTGNTIYF. The entire variable domain, with the rest obtained from reference TRBV5-1 and TRBJ1-3, is as follows: KAGVTQTPRYLIKTRGQQVTLSCSPISGHRSVSWYQQTPGQGLQFLFEYFSETQRNKGNFPGRFSGRQFSNSRSEMNVSTLELGDSALYLCASSLEAGTGNTIYFGEGSWLTVV.

This chain links TRBV7-2 with TRBJ2-2; TRBD2 might be the D (6 bases). Germline loops: CDR1 SGHTA, CDR2 FQGNSA. V lost 0 bases, J lost 3 bases, and 20 bases lay in between. The CDR3 spans 19 residues. The CDR3 bases are TGTGCCAGCAGCTTAGCAAAGGGTTTGGGAGGATTTTACACCGGGGAGCTGTTTTTT. This sequence encodes CASSLAKGLGGFYTGELFF.

Written as DNA, the CDR3 is TGTGCCAGCAGCCAAGGGGTCAGGCGAGGAGAGACCCAGTACTTC. It specifies CASSQGVRRGETQYF. V and J are TRBV14 and TRBJ2-5; the D is unclear. The CDR3 extends over 15 amino acids. In germline, CDR1 is SGHDN, CDR2 FVKESK. Deletions cut 1 base from V and 4 bases from J, with 13 bases between.

The table lists this clonotype with a few counts. The chain joins TRBV29-1 to TRBJ1-6; tentative D call: TRBD1 (5 bases). CDR1 and CDR2 from the germline V gene are SQVTM and ANQGSEA. The CDR3 has 14 residues. Trimming removed 5 bases from V and 10 bases from J, with 18 bases in between. The CDR3 DNA follows: TGCAGCGTTCGGGGCCCATGGGAAGACTCACCCCTCCACTTT. Translation: CSVRGPWEDSPLHF.

About this clonotype itself: A single base separates this from a much larger clone, so it may be a read error. This sequence joins TRBV6-2 or TRBV6-3 and TRBJ2-2; D is possibly TRBD2 (5 bases). The CDR3 runs 15 residues. The germline V gene has CDR1 MNHEY and CDR2 SVGEGT. CDR3: CASSYVAASTGELLF. In DNA, the CDR3 is TGTGCCAGCAGTTACGTCGCAGCTTCCACCGGGGAGCTGTTATTT.